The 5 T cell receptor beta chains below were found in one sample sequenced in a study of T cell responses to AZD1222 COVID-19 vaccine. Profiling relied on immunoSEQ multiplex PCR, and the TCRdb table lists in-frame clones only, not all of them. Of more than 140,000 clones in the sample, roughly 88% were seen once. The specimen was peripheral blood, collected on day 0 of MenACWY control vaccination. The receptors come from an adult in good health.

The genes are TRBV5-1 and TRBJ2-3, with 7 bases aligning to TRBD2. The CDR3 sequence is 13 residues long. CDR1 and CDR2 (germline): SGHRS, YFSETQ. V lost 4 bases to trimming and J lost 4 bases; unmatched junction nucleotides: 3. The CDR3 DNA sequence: TGCGCCAGCAGCAGCGGGGAGGCAGATACGCAGTATTTT. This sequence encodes CASSSGEADTQYF.

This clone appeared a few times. Here the CDR3 reads CASSSRTGGMNTEAFF. For the CDR3, the DNA is TGTGCCAGCAGTTCCCGGACAGGGGGCATGAACACTGAAGCTTTCTTT. The chain recombines TRBV6-5 with TRBJ1-1; TRBD1 matches at 11 bases. The V gene end was trimmed by 4 bases and the J gene end by 0 bases; junction bases not matched to a gene: 4. Germline-derived CDR1 and CDR2 are MNHEY and SVGAGI. This CDR3 has 16 amino acids.

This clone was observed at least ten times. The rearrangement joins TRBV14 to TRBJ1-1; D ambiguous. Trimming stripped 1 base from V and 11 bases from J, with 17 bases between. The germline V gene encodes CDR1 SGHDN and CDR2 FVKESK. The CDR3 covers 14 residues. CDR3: CASSQATISGTAFF. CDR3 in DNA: TGTGCCAGCAGCCAAGCGACTATCTCGGGTACGGCTTTCTTT. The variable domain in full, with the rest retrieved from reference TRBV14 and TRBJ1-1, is EAGVTQFPSHSVIEKGQTVTLRCDPISGHDNLYWYRRVMGKEIKFLLHFVKESKQDESGMPNNRFLAERTGGTYSTLKVQPAELEDSGVYFCASSQATISGTAFFGQGTRLTVV.

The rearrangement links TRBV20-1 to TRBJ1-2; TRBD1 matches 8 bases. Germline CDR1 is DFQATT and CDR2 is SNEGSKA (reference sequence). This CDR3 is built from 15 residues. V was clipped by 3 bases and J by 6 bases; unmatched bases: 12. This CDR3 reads CSASSRGLNVDGYTF. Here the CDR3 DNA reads TGCAGTGCTAGTTCCAGGGGGCTAAATGTGGATGGCTACACCTTC.

The CDR3 spells CASSDAGNTIYF. CDR3 coding DNA: TGTGCCAGCAGTGACGCTGGAAACACCATATATTTT. The chain combines TRBV6-1 with TRBJ1-3, with D uncertain. V was clipped by 3 bases and J by 2 bases, with 2 bases between them. Per the germline V gene, CDR1 is MNHNS and CDR2 is SASEGT. The CDR3 totals 12 residues.